Given below is one T cell receptor (beta chain) in context. Its binding antigen is unknown. One base away there is no much larger clone; base qualities are not given. The CDR3, from cysteine to phenylalanine, totals 12 residues. The read is trimmed to its CDR3 DNA, 36 bases read in frame from base 1. From a lookup of the germline V gene, CDR1 and CDR2 are WSHSY and SAAADI. The trim is 5 bases for V and 5 bases for J, with a gap of 9 bases between the germline ends. Library preparation employed the immunoSEQ multiplex PCR assay. Around 100,000 TCR templates per sample were assayed by the deep sequencing platform. Genomic DNA extracted from sorted T cells was the material used for TCRbeta CDR3 sequencing. Processing in the source paper ran as follows. The R programming language was used for clonal analysis of the TCRbeta CDR3 data. Comparing unstimulated samples against CFSE-low samples taken after the reaction was how alloreactive CD4+ and CD8+ clones were defined. Regulatory or non-regulatory origin was assigned to alloreactive CD4+ clones by matching of sequences to sorted unstimulated Treg and non-Treg repertoires. TCRdb stores this immuneACCESS table with in-frame sequences only. Part of the clones is absent; in the studies checked, under half of the shortfall reflects unresolved V genes, and no reason is known for the rest. V and J calls and clone size are those listed in that table; D and trimming were worked out from the DNA. Across this sample there are approximately 100,000 clones, with approximately 94% seen only once. Over 0.55% of the sample is held by the ten biggest clonotypes.

The sample comes from a study of siplizumab effects on memory and regulatory T cells (dated by TCRdb to the late 2010s). Regarding the research as a whole: The effect of the anti-CD2 antibody siplizumab on alloreactive T-cell subsets was examined in allogeneic mixed lymphocyte reactions constructed from human PBMCs. What the study reported, not specific to this receptor: Because sequences at frequencies below about 10^-5 were poorly captured, only a minor fraction of alloreactive clones could be mapped back to unstimulated subsets. Unstimulated naive T cells appeared to be more diverse than memory T cells, and naive cells seemed to make a substantial contribution to the alloresponse. The suppressive function of proliferating Tregs from siplizumab cultures was not functionally confirmed. Among mappable alloreactive CD4+ clones, an average Treg-derived fraction of over 60% was observed with siplizumab, compared with 26.9% in control reactions. Siplizumab significantly lowered the cumulative frequency of alloreactive sequences that could be traced to unstimulated CD4+ memory T cells. For roughly 75-97% of proliferating CD4+ or CD8+ clones, no naive or memory phenotype could be assigned.

Sorted unstimulated T cells and proliferating T cells recovered from mixed lymphocyte reactions underwent TCRbeta CDR3 sequencing. Fresh whole blood from some ten HLA-typed healthy donors was used as the source from which PBMCs were isolated. Unstimulated CD4+ regulatory T cells were FACS-sorted to map the origin of alloreactive clones. The sequenced sample consisted of Tregs sorted from blood. This receptor chain uses TRBV10-2 and TRBJ2-5, with the D gene not confidently named. The sequence was obtained from a human donor in good health. The nucleotide sequence is TGCGCCAGCAGTATGGTCCTGGAGACCCAGTACTTC. It translates to CASSMVLETQYF.